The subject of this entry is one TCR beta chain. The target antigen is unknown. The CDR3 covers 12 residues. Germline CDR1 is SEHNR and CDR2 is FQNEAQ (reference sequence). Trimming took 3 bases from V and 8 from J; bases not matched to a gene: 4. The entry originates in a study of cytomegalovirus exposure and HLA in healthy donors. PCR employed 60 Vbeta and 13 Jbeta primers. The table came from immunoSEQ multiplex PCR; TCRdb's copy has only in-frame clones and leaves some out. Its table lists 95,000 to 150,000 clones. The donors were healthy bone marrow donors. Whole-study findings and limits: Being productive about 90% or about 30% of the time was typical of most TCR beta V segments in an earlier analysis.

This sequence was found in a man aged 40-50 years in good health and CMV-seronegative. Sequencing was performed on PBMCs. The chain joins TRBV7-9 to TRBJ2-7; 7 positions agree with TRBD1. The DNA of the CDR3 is TGTGCCAGCAGCTTCGGACAGGCGAAGCAGTACTTC. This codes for CASSFGQAKQYF. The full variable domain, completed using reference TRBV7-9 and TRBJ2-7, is DTGVSQNPRHKITKRGQNVTFRCDPISEHNRLYWYRQTLGQGPEFLTYFQNEAQLEKSRLLSDRFSAERPKGSFSTLEIQRTEQGDSAMYLCASSFGQAKQYFGPGTRLTVT.